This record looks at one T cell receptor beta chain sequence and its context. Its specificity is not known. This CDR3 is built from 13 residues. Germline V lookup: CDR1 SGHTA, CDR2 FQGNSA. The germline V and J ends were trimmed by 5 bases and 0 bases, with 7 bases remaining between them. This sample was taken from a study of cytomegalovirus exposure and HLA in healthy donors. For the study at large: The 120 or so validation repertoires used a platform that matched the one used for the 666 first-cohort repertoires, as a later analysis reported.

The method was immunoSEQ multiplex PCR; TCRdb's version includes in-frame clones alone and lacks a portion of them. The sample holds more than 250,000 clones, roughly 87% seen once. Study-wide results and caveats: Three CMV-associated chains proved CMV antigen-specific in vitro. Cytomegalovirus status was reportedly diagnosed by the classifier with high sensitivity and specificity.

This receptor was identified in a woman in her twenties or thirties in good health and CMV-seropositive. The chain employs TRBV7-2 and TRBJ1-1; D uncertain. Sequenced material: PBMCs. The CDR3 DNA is TGTGCCAGCAGCCTTTCTATGAACACTGAAGCTTTCTTT. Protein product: CASSLSMNTEAFF.